This T cell receptor beta chain is from a study of CD8+ T cells in alopecia areata. On the study more broadly: Treated individuals took tofacitinib by mouth, 5 to 10 mg twice daily.

cDNA prepared by RNA extraction and subsequent reverse transcription served as the template for sequencing. Data came from immunoSEQ multiplex PCR; TCRdb stores just in-frame clones and leaves some out. The table shows approximately 140,000 clones, with 85% to 90% occurring only once. Trimming removed 4 bases at V and 3 bases at J, with 11 bases between. Germline V gene sequence: CDR1 SEHNR, CDR2 FQNEAQ (reference sequence). The CDR3 is 14 amino acids. The sample here was CD8+ T cells sorted from blood, taken at week 0. The V call is TRBV7-9, the J call TRBJ2-3; no definite D call. The clonotype originates from a human donor with alopecia areata. CDR3 sequence (DNA): TGTGCCAGCAGCTCATCGGCGGTTACAGATACGCAGTATTTT. It encodes CASSSSAVTDTQYF.